The clone carrying this T cell receptor beta chain turned up a few times. The data stem from a study of blood T cell repertoires in COVID-19. Overall study: COVID-19 samples from acute and convalescent phases originated in the United States, Italy and Spain. Sample material is recorded as cDNA or gDNA derived from T cells, B-cell-depleted T cells, or PBMCs.

As handled by the study authors: Nucleated cell counts were estimated from reference gene primer amplification. Using immunoSEQ multiplex PCR, the repertoire was profiled, and TCRdb retains in-frame clones only, with some absent. V and J calls and clone size are given by that table; D and trimming were obtained from the DNA. This sample has 140,000 to 150,000 clones; approximately 88% occur once, and the top ten carry 1.8%. Deletions cut 4 bases from V and 2 bases from J, with 13 bases between. CDR3 length equals 16 residues. Germline assignment: CDR1 SGHDT and CDR2 YYEEEE. The sample was peripheral blood. The TCR was taken from a man between 65 and 85 years old with acute or convalescent COVID-19. The rearrangement links TRBV5-6 to TRBJ1-6; TRBD1 is a possible D gene (5 bases). CDR3 DNA sequence: TGTGCCAGCAGCCTCCCAGGGTCAACCTATAATTCACCCCTCCACTTT. The encoded protein is CASSLPGSTYNSPLHF.